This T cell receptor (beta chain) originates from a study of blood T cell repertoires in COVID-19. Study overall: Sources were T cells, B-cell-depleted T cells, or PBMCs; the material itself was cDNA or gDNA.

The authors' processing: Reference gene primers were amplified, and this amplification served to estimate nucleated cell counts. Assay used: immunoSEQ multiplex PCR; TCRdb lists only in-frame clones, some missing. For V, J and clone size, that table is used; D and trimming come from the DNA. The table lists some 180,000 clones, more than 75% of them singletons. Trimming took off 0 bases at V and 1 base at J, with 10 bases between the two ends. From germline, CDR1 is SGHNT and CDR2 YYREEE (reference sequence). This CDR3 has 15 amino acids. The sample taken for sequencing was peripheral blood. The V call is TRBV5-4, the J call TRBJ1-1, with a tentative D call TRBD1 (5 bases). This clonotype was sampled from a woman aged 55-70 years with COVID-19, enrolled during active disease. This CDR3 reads CASSLDPRANTEAFF. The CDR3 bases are TGTGCCAGCAGCTTGGATCCCAGGGCGAACACTGAAGCTTTCTTT.